This T cell receptor (beta chain) was sequenced for a study of blood T cell repertoires in COVID-19. Overall study context: Researchers got acute and convalescent COVID-19 samples from the United States, Italy and Spain. From T cells, B-cell-depleted T cells, or PBMCs came the material, which was cDNA or gDNA.

Assay: immunoSEQ multiplex PCR; the TCRdb copy retains only in-frame clones and omits some. The sample carries fewer than 300,000 clones, more than 80% recorded once. The CDR3 covers 15 residues. Looked up from germline, CDR1 is LGHDT and CDR2 is YNNKEL (reference sequence). V lost 0 bases to trimming and J lost 0 bases, with 6 bases between them. Participants were placed into cohorts based on the clinical history they reported. The source of this sequence is a woman aged 25 to 39 who had recovered from COVID-19. Material: PBMCs or T cells enriched from blood (not recorded which). This chain connects TRBV3-1 (or the pseudogene TRBV3-2) to TRBJ2-1, with D unresolved. CDR3 bases: TGTGCCAGCAGCCAAGACCCTAGCTCCTACAATGAGCAGTTCTTC. Translation: CASSQDPSSYNEQFF.